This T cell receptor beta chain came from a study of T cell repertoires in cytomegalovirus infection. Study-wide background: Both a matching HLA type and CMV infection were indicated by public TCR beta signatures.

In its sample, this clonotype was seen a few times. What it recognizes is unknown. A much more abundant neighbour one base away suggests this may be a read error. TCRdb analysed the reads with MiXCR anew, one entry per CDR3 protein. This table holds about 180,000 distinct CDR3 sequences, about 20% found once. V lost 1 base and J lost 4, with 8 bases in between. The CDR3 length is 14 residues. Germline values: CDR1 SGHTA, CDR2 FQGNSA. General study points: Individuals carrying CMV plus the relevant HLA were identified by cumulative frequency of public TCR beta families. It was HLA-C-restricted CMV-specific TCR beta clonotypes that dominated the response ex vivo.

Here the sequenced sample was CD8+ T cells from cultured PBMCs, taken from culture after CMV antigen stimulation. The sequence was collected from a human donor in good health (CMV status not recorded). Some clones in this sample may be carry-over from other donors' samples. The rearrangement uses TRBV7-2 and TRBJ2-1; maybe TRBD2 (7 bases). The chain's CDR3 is CASSLEGGYNEQFF. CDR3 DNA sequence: TGTGCCAGCAGCTTAGAGGGGGGGTACAATGAGCAGTTCTTC.